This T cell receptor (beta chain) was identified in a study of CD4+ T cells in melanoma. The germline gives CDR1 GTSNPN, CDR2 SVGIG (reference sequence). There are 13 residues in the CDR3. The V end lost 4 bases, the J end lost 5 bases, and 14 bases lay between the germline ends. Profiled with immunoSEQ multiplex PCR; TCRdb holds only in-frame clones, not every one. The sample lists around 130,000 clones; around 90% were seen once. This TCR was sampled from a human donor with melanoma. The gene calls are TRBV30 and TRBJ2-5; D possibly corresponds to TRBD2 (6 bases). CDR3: CAWKAAGTETQYF. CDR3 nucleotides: TGTGCCTGGAAGGCCGCGGGGACCGAGACCCAGTACTTC.